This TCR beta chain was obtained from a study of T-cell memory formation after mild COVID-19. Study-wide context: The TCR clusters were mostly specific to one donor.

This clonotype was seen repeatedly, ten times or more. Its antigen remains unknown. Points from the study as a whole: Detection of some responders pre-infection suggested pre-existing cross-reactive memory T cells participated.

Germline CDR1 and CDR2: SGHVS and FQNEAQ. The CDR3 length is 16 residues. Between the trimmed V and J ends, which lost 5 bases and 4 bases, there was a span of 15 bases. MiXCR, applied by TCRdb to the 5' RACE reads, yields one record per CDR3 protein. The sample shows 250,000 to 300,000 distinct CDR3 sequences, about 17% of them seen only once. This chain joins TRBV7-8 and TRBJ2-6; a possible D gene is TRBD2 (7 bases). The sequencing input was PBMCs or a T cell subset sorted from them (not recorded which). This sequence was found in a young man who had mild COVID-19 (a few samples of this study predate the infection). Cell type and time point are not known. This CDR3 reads CASSGRGAPGANVLTF. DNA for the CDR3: TGTGCCAGCAGCGGACGGGGGGCGCCCGGGGCCAACGTCCTGACTTTC.